The rows below give T cell receptor beta chains drawn from one sample of a study of resident and recirculating memory T cells in vitiligo. Method: immunoSEQ multiplex PCR; TCRdb's copy keeps in-frame clones and lacks some. Seen here are 40,000 to 50,000 clones, about 90% observed once, and the top ten hold roughly 4.3%. The sequencing input was blood. The receptors here all came from a male donor with vitiligo. Both conserved end residues are part of each CDR3. A D gene is named only where the DNA matches it firmly. Some rows mark clone size as missing; the rest say once, few, many or name a class of expanded clone.

D gene	clone size	V gene	J gene	CDR3 protein	CDR3 DNA
NA	NA	TRBV10-1	TRBJ2-3	CARGPVRASTDTQYF	TGCGCCAGGGGCCCTGTGAGGGCAAGCACAGATACGCAGTATTTT
NA	NA	TRBV6-4	TRBJ2-3	CASSPEGGGTQYF	TGTGCCAGCAGTCCAGAAGGGGGGGGTACGCAGTATTTT
NA	NA	TRBV18	TRBJ1-3	CASSPMNARAGNTIYF	TGTGCCAGCTCACCAATGAACGCCAGGGCTGGAAACACCATATATTTT
TRBD2	NA	TRBV6-5	TRBJ2-1	CASSYGGLTSPNEQFF	TGTGCCAGCAGTTACGGAGGTTTGACTAGCCCCAATGAGCAGTTCTTC
NA	NA	TRBV18	TRBJ2-7	CASSPLGGPSSYEQYF	TGTGCCAGCTCACCCCTGGGCGGGCCAAGCTCCTACGAGCAGTACTTC
NA	NA	TRBV29-1	TRBJ2-7	CSVYFLKTDSYEQYF	TGCAGCGTTTATTTTTTGAAAACCGACTCCTACGAGCAGTACTTC
NA	once	TRBV19	TRBJ1-4	CASSQGGSGLNEKLFF	TGTGCCAGTAGCCAGGGAGGTAGTGGATTGAATGAAAAACTGTTTTTT
NA	NA	TRBV5-1	TRBJ1-2	CASSLQGPDNYGYTF	TGCGCCAGCAGCCTACAGGGACCAGATAACTATGGCTACACCTTC
TRBD2	NA	TRBV11-2	TRBJ2-3	CASSFRLAGADTQYF	TGTGCCAGCAGCTTCCGACTAGCGGGGGCAGATACGCAGTATTTT
NA	once	TRBV29-1	TRBJ2-7	CSATVDTYEQYF	TGCAGCGCAACGGTGGACACCTACGAGCAGTACTTC
NA	NA	TRBV30	TRBJ2-7	CAWSARYEQYF	TGTGCCTGGAGTGCGCGCTACGAGCAGTACTTC
NA	NA	TRBV5-6	TRBJ2-1	CASSLSGTVSYNEQFF	TGTGCCAGCAGCTTGAGCGGAACAGTGTCCTACAATGAGCAGTTCTTC
NA	NA	TRBV11-2	TRBJ2-3	CASSPGLDTQYF	TGTGCCAGCAGCCCGGGGTTGGATACGCAGTATTTT
TRBD1	NA	TRBV11-2	TRBJ1-2	CASSTTGNYGYTF	TGTGCCAGCAGCACGACAGGGAACTATGGCTACACCTTC
NA	once	TRBV19	TRBJ2-2	CATRRDTTLNTGELFF	TGTGCCACGCGAAGGGACACCACGTTGAACACCGGGGAGCTGTTTTTT
TRBD1	NA	TRBV19	TRBJ1-5	CASRFTGAQPQHF	TGTGCCAGTAGATTTACAGGGGCTCAGCCCCAGCATTTT
NA	NA	TRBV18	TRBJ1-1	CASSPFPRIQNTEAFF	TGTGCCAGCTCACCATTCCCCAGGATACAGAACACTGAAGCTTTCTTT
NA	NA	TRBV5-5	TRBJ1-1	CASSFHREGTEAFF	TGTGCCAGCAGCTTCCACAGGGAGGGCACTGAAGCTTTCTTT
TRBD1	once	TRBV2	TRBJ2-5	CASKTGTETQYF	TGTGCCAGCAAGACAGGGACGGAGACCCAGTACTTC
TRBD1	NA	TRBV30	TRBJ1-5	CAWSSGQGGQPQHF	TGTGCCTGGAGTTCGGGACAGGGAGGTCAGCCCCAGCATTTT
NA	NA	TRBV7-9	TRBJ2-5	CASSLNRGGYQETQYF	TGTGCCAGCAGCTTAAATCGCGGGGGCTACCAAGAGACCCAGTACTTC
TRBD1	NA	TRBV27	TRBJ2-1	CASSSRSYRGRDEQFF	TGTGCCAGCAGTTCCAGATCTTACAGGGGAAGGGATGAGCAGTTCTTC
NA	NA	TRBV7-2	TRBJ2-3	CASSWGGAYTQYF	TGTGCCAGCAGCTGGGGGGGGGCCTATACGCAGTATTTT
NA	NA	TRBV4-3	TRBJ1-2	CASSQGTAYGYTF	TGCGCCAGCAGCCAAGGGACAGCCTATGGCTACACCTTC
NA	NA	TRBV27	TRBJ1-4	CASSPIVGSGEKLFF	TGTGCCAGCAGTCCAATAGTTGGTAGCGGTGAAAAACTGTTTTTT
NA	NA	TRBV20-1	TRBJ2-2	CSASKTGELFF	TGCAGTGCTAGCAAAACCGGGGAGCTGTTTTTT
NA	NA	TRBV5-1	TRBJ2-1	CASSRGGAGEYNEQFF	TGCGCCAGCTCCCGAGGGGGGGCCGGGGAGTACAATGAGCAGTTCTTC
NA	NA	TRBV7-2	TRBJ2-3	CASSPQTGAQYF	TGTGCCAGCAGCCCACAGACGGGGGCGCAGTATTTT
NA	NA	TRBV2	TRBJ1-2	CASSESAAGYGYTF	TGTGCCAGCAGTGAATCAGCGGCGGGCTATGGCTACACCTTC
NA	NA	TRBV11-2	TRBJ2-7	CASSLGHGIEQYF	TGTGCCAGCAGCTTAGGTCACGGGATAGAGCAGTACTTC
TRBD2	NA	TRBV7-3	TRBJ2-3	CASSPLAGGHDTQYF	TGTGCCAGCAGCCCCCTGGCGGGGGGGCATGATACGCAGTATTTT
NA	NA	TRBV20-1	TRBJ1-1	CSAILNTEAFF	TGCAGTGCTATCTTGAACACTGAAGCTTTCTTT
TRBD1	NA	TRBV5-1	TRBJ1-1	CASSPGQGGAFF	TGCGCCAGCAGCCCGGGACAGGGGGGGGCTTTCTTT
NA	NA	TRBV5-1	TRBJ2-1	CASSLGNPGLSYNEQFF	TGCGCCAGCAGCTTGGGGAACCCGGGACTCTCATACAATGAGCAGTTCTTC
TRBD1	NA	TRBV7-3	TRBJ2-3	CASSLQGAHTDTQYF	TGTGCCAGCAGCTTACAGGGGGCCCACACAGATACGCAGTATTTT
TRBD1	NA	TRBV7-2	TRBJ2-1	CASSLDLGQGSYNEQFF	TGTGCCAGCAGCTTAGATCTGGGACAGGGGTCCTACAATGAGCAGTTCTTC
TRBD1	NA	TRBV7-9	TRBJ1-1	CASSFQGGTEAFF	TGTGCCAGCAGCTTCCAGGGGGGCACTGAAGCTTTCTTT
NA	NA	TRBV7-8	TRBJ1-1	CASSLRGQPGTEAFF	TGTGCCAGCAGCTTAAGAGGACAGCCGGGGACTGAAGCTTTCTTT
NA	NA	TRBV6-6	TRBJ2-5	CASSYSDSRGTQYF	TGTGCCAGCAGTTACTCGGACTCCCGGGGGACCCAGTACTTC
TRBD2	NA	TRBV9	TRBJ2-3	CASSVGTSGGDTQYF	TGTGCCAGCAGCGTAGGTACTAGCGGGGGAGATACGCAGTATTTT
TRBD1	NA	TRBV30	TRBJ2-5	CAWSLGQGYQETQYF	TGTGCCTGGAGCCTCGGACAGGGTTACCAAGAGACCCAGTACTTC
TRBD1	few	TRBV19	TRBJ1-5	CASSIRQGGNQPQHF	TGTGCCAGTAGTATCAGACAGGGAGGCAATCAGCCCCAGCATTTT
TRBD1	NA	TRBV30	TRBJ1-2	CAWYRDRPGGYTF	TGTGCCTGGTACCGGGACAGGCCCGGCGGCTACACCTTC
NA	NA	TRBV9	TRBJ2-1	CASSVHNRGGNNEQFF	TGTGCCAGCAGCGTCCACAATCGGGGCGGGAATAATGAGCAGTTCTTC
NA	NA	TRBV18	TRBJ2-7	CASSPRTAEQYF	TGTGCCAGCTCACCCCGGACAGCCGAGCAGTACTTC
NA	NA	TRBV6-4	TRBJ1-2	CASSDGGPRGYTF	TGTGCCAGCAGTGACGGAGGGCCGCGTGGCTACACCTTC
NA	NA	TRBV28	TRBJ2-5	CASSFQGRGETQYF	TGTGCCAGCAGTTTCCAGGGAAGGGGAGAGACCCAGTACTTC
TRBD2	NA	TRBV4-2	TRBJ2-7	CASSPAGLAGGRSYEQYF	TGTGCCAGCAGCCCGGCGGGACTAGCGGGGGGGCGCAGTTACGAGCAGTACTTC